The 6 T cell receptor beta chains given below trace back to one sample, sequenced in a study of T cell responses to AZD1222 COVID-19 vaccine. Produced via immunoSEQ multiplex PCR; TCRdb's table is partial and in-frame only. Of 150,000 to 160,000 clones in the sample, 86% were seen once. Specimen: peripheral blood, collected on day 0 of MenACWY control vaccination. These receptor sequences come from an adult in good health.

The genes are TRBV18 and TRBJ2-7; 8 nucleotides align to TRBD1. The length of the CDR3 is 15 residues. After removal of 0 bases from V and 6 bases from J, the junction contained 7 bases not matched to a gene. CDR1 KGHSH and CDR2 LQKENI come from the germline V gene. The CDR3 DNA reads TGTGCCAGCTCACCACCCGGGACAGGTTGGTCCGAGCAGTACTTC. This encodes CASSPPGTGWSEQYF.

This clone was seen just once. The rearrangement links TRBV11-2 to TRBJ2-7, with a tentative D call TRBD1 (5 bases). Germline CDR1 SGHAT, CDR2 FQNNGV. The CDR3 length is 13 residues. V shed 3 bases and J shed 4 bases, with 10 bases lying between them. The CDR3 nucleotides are TGTGCCAGCAGCTTTTACAGGAGATACGAGCAGTACGTC. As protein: CASSFYRRYEQYV.

Here the CDR3 reads CATSRSGRESDTQYF. CDR3 nucleotide sequence: TGTGCCACCAGCAGAAGCGGGAGAGAGTCAGATACGCAGTATTTT. The chain uses TRBV15 and TRBJ2-3, with 8 bases identical to TRBD2. V dropped 2 bases and J dropped 4; count of bases not matched to a gene: 5. The CDR3 is 15 amino acids. Germline assignment: CDR1 LNHNV and CDR2 YYDKDF (reference sequence).

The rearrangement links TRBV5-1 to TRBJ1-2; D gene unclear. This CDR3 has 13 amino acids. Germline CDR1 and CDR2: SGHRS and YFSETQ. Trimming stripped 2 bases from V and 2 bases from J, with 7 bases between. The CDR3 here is CASSLRVNYGYTF. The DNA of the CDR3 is TGCGCCAGCAGCTTAAGGGTAAACTATGGCTACACCTTC.

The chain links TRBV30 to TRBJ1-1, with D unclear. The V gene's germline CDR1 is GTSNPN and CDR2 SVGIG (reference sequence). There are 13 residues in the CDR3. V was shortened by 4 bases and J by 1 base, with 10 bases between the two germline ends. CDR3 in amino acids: CAWMGLGNTEAFF. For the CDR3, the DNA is TGTGCCTGGATGGGGTTAGGGAACACTGAAGCTTTCTTT.

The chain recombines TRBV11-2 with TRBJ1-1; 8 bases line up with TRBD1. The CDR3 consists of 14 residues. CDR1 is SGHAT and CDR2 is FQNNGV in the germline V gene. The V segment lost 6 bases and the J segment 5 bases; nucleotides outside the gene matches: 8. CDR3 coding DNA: TGTGCCAGCAGAAAGACAGGGGCTCGGACTGAAGCTTTCTTT. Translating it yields CASRKTGARTEAFF. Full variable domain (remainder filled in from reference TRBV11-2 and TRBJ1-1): EAGVAQSPRYKIIEKRQSVAFWCNPISGHATLYWYQQILGQGPKLLIQFQNNGVVDDSQLPKDRFSAERLKGVDSTLKIQPAKLEDSAVYLCASRKTGARTEAFFGQGTRLTVV.